The TCR beta chain described here comes from a study of OX40 agonist ivuxolimab in advanced cancers. The germline gives CDR1 SGHRS, CDR2 YFSETQ. V lost 0 bases, J lost 6 bases, and 15 bases lay in between. This CDR3 comprises 16 residues. Generated by immunoSEQ multiplex PCR, the TCRdb table keeps only in-frame clones and is missing some. The sample gives around 44,000 clones, more than 70% of which show up once; around 0.5% is in the top ten. The receptor was derived from an adult with an advanced solid tumor such as melanoma, head and neck, liver or kidney cancer. This material consisted of CD4+ or CD8+ T cells sorted from blood, taken in a trial of the OX40 agonist ivuxolimab. The chain recombines TRBV5-1 with TRBJ2-2; tentative D call: TRBD2 (7 bases). The CDR3 DNA reads as TGCGCCAGCAGCTTGGTTGGCGGGGGCCCCTCCGGGGAGCTGTTTTTT. Translated: CASSLVGGGPSGELFF. Full variable domain (rest looked up from reference TRBV5-1 and TRBJ2-2): KAGVTQTPRYLIKTRGQQVTLSCSPISGHRSVSWYQQTPGQGLQFLFEYFSETQRNKGNFPGRFSGRQFSNSRSEMNVSTLELGDSALYLCASSLVGGGPSGELFFGEGSRLTVL.